This T cell receptor (beta chain) was sequenced during a study of OX40 agonist ivuxolimab in advanced cancers. Whole-study findings and limits: The CD4+ and CD8+ T cells in the blood had expanded clonally by week 6 at 0.1 to 3.0 mg/kg.

Regarding this clone: No antigen is known for it.

CDR3 length equals 17 residues. V lost 0 bases, J lost 2 bases, and 11 bases lay in between. The germline gives CDR1 MGHRA, CDR2 YSYEKL. Libraries were prepared by immunoSEQ multiplex PCR; TCRdb keeps only in-frame clonotypes and omits some of them. The data show about 80,000 clones, around 80% seen once. The V call is TRBV4-1, the J call TRBJ2-6; no reliable D call. The clonotype originates from an adult with an advanced solid tumor such as melanoma, head and neck, liver or kidney cancer. This specimen consisted of CD4+ or CD8+ T cells sorted from blood, obtained in a trial of the OX40 agonist ivuxolimab. The CDR3 here is CASSQEAGSAGANVLTF. As DNA, the CDR3 is TGCGCCAGCAGCCAAGAAGCCGGCTCGGCTGGGGCCAACGTCCTGACTTTC.